These T cell receptor beta chains were read from a single sample in a study of blood T cell repertoires in COVID-19. TCRdb keeps only in-frame clones here, not all; method: immunoSEQ multiplex PCR. The sample lists 200,000 to 250,000 clones, just over 85% occurring once. Sequenced input: peripheral blood. Receptor source: a man between 45 and 60 years old with acute or convalescent COVID-19. CDR3s include the opening cysteine and the closing phenylalanine or tryptophan. D genes are given only for firm matches. The size entry is marked missing in some rows and otherwise reads once, few, many or a size class.

cdr3_nt,cdr3_aa,clone_size,j_call,v_call,cdr3_length,d_call
TGCGCCAGCAGTGAGTTACAGGGGAACACTGAAGCTTTCTTT,CASSELQGNTEAFF,.,TRBJ1-1,TRBV10-2,14,.
TGTGCCAGCAGCTTAGGTCCAAACCAGGAGACCCAGTACTTC,CASSLGPNQETQYF,.,TRBJ2-5,TRBV7-6,14,.
TGTGCCAGCAGTGAAGACGTGGAGGGACTGGTCCACTTT,CASSEDVEGLVHF,.,TRBJ1-6,TRBV6-1,13,.
TGTGCCAGTACCCCCGACCGGGACACAAAAAACATTCAGTACTTC,CASTPDRDTKNIQYF,.,TRBJ2-4,TRBV19,15,.
TGCAGCGTTGAAGTCCGGGGACTTGAGAACACTGAAGCTTTCTTT,CSVEVRGLENTEAFF,.,TRBJ1-1,TRBV29-1,15,.
TGTGCCAGCTCACCCGATGGGACAGCCGCCTACGAGCAGTACTTC,CASSPDGTAAYEQYF,.,TRBJ2-7,TRBV18,15,TRBD1
TGTGCCAGCAGTTACCCAACTAGCGGGGGGTACAATGAGCAGTTCTTC,CASSYPTSGGYNEQFF,.,TRBJ2-1,TRBV6-6,16,TRBD2
TGTGCCAGCAGACCCATCGTAGGTTCAGGCAAAAACATTCAGTACTTC,CASRPIVGSGKNIQYF,once,TRBJ2-4,TRBV11-2,16,.
TGTGCCAGCAGCTTAACACAGGGGACGAACACCGGGGAGCTGTTTTTT,CASSLTQGTNTGELFF,.,TRBJ2-2,TRBV7-8,16,TRBD1
TGTGCCAGTAGTATAAGCGGAGACCTCTATGGCTACACCTTC,CASSISGDLYGYTF,.,TRBJ1-2,TRBV19,14,.
TGTGCCAGCAGCTTCGTCCCAGAGAACACTGAAGCTTTCTTT,CASSFVPENTEAFF,.,TRBJ1-1,TRBV7-9,14,.
TGTGCCAGCACCTCAGGGGGCTCTGGAAACACCATATATTTT,CASTSGGSGNTIYF,.,TRBJ1-3,TRBV4-2,14,TRBD1
TGTGCCAGCAGTGGCCTGGGTACAGGGGGAAGCACAGATACGCAGTATTTT,CASSGLGTGGSTDTQYF,.,TRBJ2-3,TRBV6-4,17,TRBD1
TGTGCCAGCAGGACTACAGGGGGCACTGAAGCTTTCTTT,CASRTTGGTEAFF,once,TRBJ1-1,TRBV7-9,13,TRBD1
TGTGCCTGGGGTACCGGCAGGATGAACACTGAAGCTTTCTTT,CAWGTGRMNTEAFF,.,TRBJ1-1,TRBV30,14,.
TGCAGTGCTATCGGGGGTTACGAGCAGTACTTC,CSAIGGYEQYF,.,TRBJ2-7,TRBV20-1,11,.
TGTGCCAGCTCGTCTAGCGTAGAACTGGAGACCCAGTACTTC,CASSSSVELETQYF,once,TRBJ2-5,TRBV18,14,.
TGTGCCAGCAGTGAATTCAGCGTTATAGGCGAGCAGTACTTC,CASSEFSVIGEQYF,few,TRBJ2-7,TRBV25-1,14,.
TGTGCCAGCGGGAAGACAGGGGCTGGAAACTACGAGCAGTACTTC,CASGKTGAGNYEQYF,.,TRBJ2-7,TRBV6-5,15,TRBD1
TGTGCCAGCTCGCCGTGGGGGGAAGACCAAGCTTTCTTT,CASSPWGEDQAFF,.,TRBJ1-1,TRBV18,13,.
TGTGCCAGCAGCGCACGGGGGGGGCATAATGAAAAACTGTTTTTT,CASSARGGHNEKLFF,.,TRBJ1-4,TRBV7-8,15,.
TGTGCCAGCAGCCCCCCCTGGGCGGGTTCCGAGCAGTACTTC,CASSPPWAGSEQYF,.,TRBJ2-7,TRBV13,14,.
TGTGCCAGCAGCGTAGGAGTTAGCGGGGGGGCAGGAGAGCAGTACTTC,CASSVGVSGGAGEQYF,once,TRBJ2-7,TRBV9,16,TRBD2
TGTGCCAGCAGCTTCCCCCGGAATGAGCAGTTCTTC,CASSFPRNEQFF,.,TRBJ2-1,TRBV9,12,.
TGTGCCAGCAGCGTATGGGAGGGGCGGGAGACCCAGTACTTC,CASSVWEGRETQYF,.,TRBJ2-5,TRBV9,14,TRBD2
TGTGCCAGCAGCGTAGTTGGGTCAGGCTACTCTGGAAACACCATATATTTT,CASSVVGSGYSGNTIYF,.,TRBJ1-3,TRBV9,17,.
TGCGCCAGCAGTCGACCGGGACAGGGCACAGATACGCAGTATTTT,CASSRPGQGTDTQYF,.,TRBJ2-3,TRBV10-1,15,TRBD1
TGTGCCAGCAGTCCCCGCTTTGGGAGCTCCTACGAGCAGTACTTC,CASSPRFGSSYEQYF,.,TRBJ2-7,TRBV6-5,15,.
TGTGCCACTAGCCCGGAGGGGGCGGTTAACACTGAAGCTTTCTTT,CATSPEGAVNTEAFF,once,TRBJ1-1,TRBV19,15,TRBD1
TGTGCCAGCAGCACCCGGGTGGAGAATCTCTATGGCTACACCTTC,CASSTRVENLYGYTF,.,TRBJ1-2,TRBV3-1/TRBV3-2,15,.
TGCGCCAGCAGCGACCAGGGGGCCAGGCAGTACTTC,CASSDQGARQYF,.,TRBJ2-7,TRBV5-1,12,TRBD1
TGCGCCAGCAGCTCCGGGTTCAATCAGCCCCAGCATTTT,CASSSGFNQPQHF,.,TRBJ1-5,TRBV5-1,13,.
TGTGCCAGCAGTTACACCGGGACAGGGGTTGGCTACACCTTC,CASSYTGTGVGYTF,.,TRBJ1-2,TRBV6-5,14,TRBD1
TGTGCCAGCAGCTTGGGTCAGGGGGCTCCCACAGATACGCAGTATTTT,CASSLGQGAPTDTQYF,.,TRBJ2-3,TRBV5-4,16,TRBD1
TGTGCCAGTGTTTTGGGGGGGACAGGGCGCAATGAGCAGTTCTTC,CASVLGGTGRNEQFF,.,TRBJ2-1,TRBV19,15,TRBD1
TGTGCCAGCAGTTTACAGTCGAACACTGAAGCTTTCTTT,CASSLQSNTEAFF,.,TRBJ1-1,TRBV27,13,.
TGTGCCAGCGCCCGACAGATTCAAGAGACCCAGTACTTC,CASARQIQETQYF,.,TRBJ2-5,TRBV6-5,13,.
TGTGCCAGCAGTGAAATGGCGTCAGGGGGATGGTCCTACACCTTC,CASSEMASGGWSYTF,.,TRBJ1-2,TRBV6-1,15,TRBD1
TGTGCCAGCAGCTTAGAGCAGGGGCGGAACACTGAAGCTTTCTTT,CASSLEQGRNTEAFF,.,TRBJ1-1,TRBV7-9,15,.
TGTGCCAGCAGCTTGGGGCTCTACAATGAGCAGTTCTTC,CASSLGLYNEQFF,.,TRBJ2-1,TRBV5-8,13,.
TGTGCCAGCAGCTGGGGTGGAGGGGCAGAGAATTCACCCCTCCACTTT,CASSWGGGAENSPLHF,.,TRBJ1-6,TRBV7-9,16,.
TGTGCCAGCAGCCAAGCGACCCGGGGAGCTTTCTTT,CASSQATRGAFF,once,TRBJ1-1,TRBV3-1/TRBV3-2,12,.